The rows below give T cell receptor beta chains drawn from one sample of a study of T cells in Graves' hyperthyroidism and ophthalmopathy. One entry per CDR3 protein results from TCRdb running MiXCR on the multiplex PCR reads. The sample has about 520,000 distinct CDR3 sequences, roughly a quarter seen once. Sample: blood. The receptors were gathered from a woman in her 30s with Graves' ophthalmopathy. Each CDR3 is given with its conserved first and last residue. The D gene is left open where the match is weak. Expanded clones get a size class; other rows say once, few or many, or leave the size out.

abundance	v_gene	d_gene	j_gene	CDR3aa	CDR3nt
NA	TRBV29-1	TRBD1	TRBJ2-7	CSVGGDRVGYEQHF	TGCAGCGTTGGAGGGGACAGGGTGGGTTACGAGCAGCACTTC
many	TRBV27	NA	TRBJ2-7	CASSNHRANYEQYF	TGTGCCAGCTCCAACCACAGGGCGAACTACGAGCAGTACTTC
NA	TRBV7-6	NA	TRBJ1-1	CASSSTTGYTEAFF	TGTGCCAGCAGCTCGACTACAGGTTACACTGAAGCTTTCTTT
NA	TRBV12-3/TRBV12-4	NA	TRBJ1-5	CASSLKFAGNRQPQHF	TGTGCCAGCAGTTTAAAATTCGCAGGGAATCGACAGCCCCAGCATTTT
once	TRBV12-3/TRBV12-4	TRBD2	TRBJ2-7	CASSLGPSGRYEQYF	TGTGCCAGCAGTTTAGGCCCTAGCGGGAGGTACGAGCAGTACTTC
NA	TRBV12-3/TRBV12-4	TRBD1	TRBJ1-5	CASSSRFGTALSSNQPQHF	TGTGCCAGCAGTTCGCGCTTCGGGACAGCCCTGTCTAGCAATCAGCCTCAGCATTTT
many	TRBV29-1	NA	TRBJ1-1	CSATALNTEAFF	TGCAGCGCTACGGCCTTGAACACTGAAGCTTTCTTT
few	TRBV30	TRBD2	TRBJ2-7	CAWSVGGGGAYEQYF	TGTGCCTGGAGTGTAGGCGGCGGGGGGGCCTACGAGCAGTACTTC
many	TRBV10-3	TRBD1	TRBJ1-5	CATSDRESNQPQHF	TGTGCCACCTCGGACAGGGAGAGCAATCAGCCCCAGCATTTT
many	TRBV11-2	NA	TRBJ1-1	CASSFSPNTEAFF	TGTGCCAGCAGCTTTTCGCCCAACACTGAAGCTTTCTTT
NA	TRBV6-1	NA	TRBJ2-7	CATSTGGESYEQYF	TGTGCCACCAGTACCGGCGGAGAGAGCTACGAGCAGTACTTC
few	TRBV15	NA	TRBJ1-1	CATAAPRNTEAFF	TGTGCCACAGCTGCTCCGAGGAACACTGAAGCTTTCTTT
many	TRBV19	NA	TRBJ2-2	CASSIQGSNTGELFF	TGTGCCAGTAGTATCCAGGGATCGAACACCGGGGAGCTGTTTTTT
NA	TRBV6-1	NA	TRBJ2-7	CASSEGLSGVYEQYF	TGTGCCAGCAGTGAAGGGCTCTCGGGCGTCTACGAGCAGTACTTC
few	TRBV5-1	NA	TRBJ1-1	CASSLTPGDGTEAFF	TGCGCCAGCAGCTTGACCCCGGGGGACGGCACTGAAGCTTTCTTT
NA	TRBV12-3/TRBV12-4	TRBD1	TRBJ1-5	CASSRTGRAQPQHF	TGTGCCAGCAGTAGGACAGGGCGTGCTCAGCCCCAGCATTTT
many	TRBV7-8	TRBD2	TRBJ2-3	CASSLARVLAGGDTQYF	TGTGCCAGCAGCTTAGCGCGAGTCCTAGCGGGGGGAGATACGCAGTATTTT
many	TRBV19	NA	TRBJ1-1	CATRRSRTEAFF	TGTGCCACCCGACGGTCGCGCACTGAAGCTTTCTTT
few	TRBV3-1	TRBD1	TRBJ1-5	CASSQGDRVGTQHF	TGTGCCAGCAGCCAAGGGGACAGGGTCGGGACCCAGCATTTT
many	TRBV6-1	NA	TRBJ1-5	CASRQGLYSNQPQHF	TGTGCCAGCAGACAGGGACTTTATAGCAATCAGCCCCAGCATTTT
NA	TRBV5-4	NA	TRBJ2-7	CASSLERETTYEQYF	TGTGCCAGCAGCTTGGAACGGGAAACAACCTACGAGCAGTACTTC
many	TRBV27	NA	TRBJ2-4	CASKDGAVVGNIQYF	TGTGCCAGCAAGGACGGAGCGGTGGTGGGAAACATTCAGTACTTC
many	TRBV14	NA	TRBJ2-7	CASSQDTPLVGGEQYF	TGTGCCAGCAGCCAAGATACCCCACTGGTAGGAGGAGAGCAGTACTTC
NA	TRBV6-1	TRBD1	TRBJ1-5	CASKMTGGVSNQPQHF	TGTGCCAGTAAAATGACAGGGGGAGTGAGCAATCAGCCCCAGCATTTT
few	TRBV20-1	NA	TRBJ2-3	CSARAGETASTDTQYF	TGCAGTGCTAGAGCCGGCGAGACCGCTAGCACAGATACGCAGTATTTT
NA	TRBV3-1	TRBD2	TRBJ2-7	CASSQRRGSSYEQYF	TGTGCCAGCAGCCAAAGGCGGGGGAGCTCCTACGAGCAGTACTTC
NA	TRBV6-1	TRBD1	TRBJ1-2	CASRPLDREDGYTF	TGTGCCAGCAGGCCCTTAGACAGGGAGGATGGCTACACCTTC
NA	TRBV6-1	TRBD2	TRBJ2-5	CASSEVRGGTQETQYF	TGTGCCAGCAGTGAAGTTCGCGGGGGGACACAAGAGACCCAGTACTTC
many	TRBV5-5	NA	TRBJ2-5	CASSLATPPETQYF	TGTGCCAGCAGCTTGGCTACACCTCCAGAGACCCAGTACTTC
NA	TRBV30	NA	TRBJ1-3	CAWSPHSGITIYF	TGTGCCTGGAGTCCACACAGTGGAATCACCATATATTTT
NA	TRBV29-1	NA	TRBJ2-6	CSVGHSGANVLTF	TGCAGCGTAGGCCACTCTGGGGCCAACGTCCTGACTTTC
many	TRBV18	TRBD1	TRBJ2-7	CASSRTRDRGYEQYF	TGTGCCAGCTCACGTACCCGGGACAGGGGGTACGAGCAGTACTTC
once	TRBV6-1	NA	TRBJ1-2	CASRPGPKIYGYTF	TGTGCCAGCAGGCCGGGACCGAAGATCTATGGCTACACCTTC
many	TRBV6-1	NA	TRBJ1-2	CASRLGFSYGYTF	TGTGCCAGCCGATTAGGGTTCAGCTATGGCTACACCTTC
NA	TRBV5-1	TRBD1	TRBJ1-1	CATRKDVTGKAFF	TGCGCCACCAGAAAAGATGTGACAGGGAAGGCTTTCTTT
many	TRBV5-1	NA	TRBJ2-2	CASSLWELVTGELFF	TGCGCCAGCAGCTTGTGGGAGTTAGTGACCGGGGAGCTGTTTTTT
many	TRBV19	NA	TRBJ1-5	CASSTTTLQPQHF	TGTGCCAGTAGTACGACAACGCTTCAGCCCCAGCATTTT
many	TRBV2	NA	TRBJ2-7	CASMRDISYEQYF	TGTGCCAGCATGCGGGACATCTCCTACGAGCAGTACTTC
many	TRBV28	NA	TRBJ2-7	CASSLHRTLEQYF	TGTGCCAGCAGTTTACATCGGACACTCGAGCAGTACTTC
many	TRBV6-1	NA	TRBJ2-6	CASYDIGAGANVLTF	TGTGCCAGCTATGACATAGGGGCAGGGGCCAACGTCCTGACTTTC
many	TRBV27	NA	TRBJ2-2	CASGRGRAGELFF	TGTGCCAGCGGCAGGGGGAGGGCCGGGGAGCTGTTTTTT
NA	TRBV15	NA	TRBJ1-1	CATSATYPPNTEAFF	TGTGCCACCAGCGCAACATACCCCCCGAACACTGAAGCTTTCTTT
many	TRBV6-1	TRBD1	TRBJ2-7	CASSVQGVSEQYF	TGTGCCAGCAGTGTACAGGGGGTCTCCGAGCAGTACTTC
many	TRBV6-2/TRBV6-3	NA	TRBJ1-2	CASCPGRNYGYTF	TGTGCCAGCTGCCCGGGACGGAACTATGGCTACACCTTC
many	TRBV28	NA	TRBJ1-2	CATEGFYGYTF	TGTGCCACCGAGGGATTCTATGGCTACACCTTC
many	TRBV20-1	NA	TRBJ1-2	CSAGVGGISNYGYTF	TGCAGTGCTGGAGTGGGGGGGATCTCTAACTATGGCTACACCTTC
NA	TRBV5-1	TRBD1	TRBJ1-1	CASSHTGGAGTEAFF	TGCGCCAGCAGCCATACAGGGGGCGCAGGCACTGAAGCTTTCTTT
few	TRBV12-3/TRBV12-4	NA	TRBJ1-5	CASSPGTANQPQHF	TGTGCCAGCAGTCCTGGGACGGCTAATCAGCCCCAGCATTTT
many	TRBV19	TRBD1	TRBJ2-7	CASSPLGQVPYEQYF	TGTGCCAGTAGTCCTTTAGGACAGGTCCCCTACGAGCAGTACTTC
NA	TRBV19	NA	TRBJ1-5	CASSTEVQPQHF	TGTGCCAGTAGTACTGAGGTTCAGCCCCAGCATTTT
many	TRBV7-9	NA	TRBJ1-1	CASSLFVGQDTEAFF	TGTGCCAGCAGCTTATTTGTGGGCCAGGACACTGAAGCTTTCTTT
few	TRBV28	NA	TRBJ1-1	CASRPYISAGEAFF	TGTGCCAGCAGACCCTATATATCGGCCGGTGAAGCTTTCTTT
NA	TRBV7-3	NA	TRBJ1-1	CASSCCKNTEAFF	TGTGCCAGCAGCTGCTGCAAGAACACTGAAGCTTTCTTT